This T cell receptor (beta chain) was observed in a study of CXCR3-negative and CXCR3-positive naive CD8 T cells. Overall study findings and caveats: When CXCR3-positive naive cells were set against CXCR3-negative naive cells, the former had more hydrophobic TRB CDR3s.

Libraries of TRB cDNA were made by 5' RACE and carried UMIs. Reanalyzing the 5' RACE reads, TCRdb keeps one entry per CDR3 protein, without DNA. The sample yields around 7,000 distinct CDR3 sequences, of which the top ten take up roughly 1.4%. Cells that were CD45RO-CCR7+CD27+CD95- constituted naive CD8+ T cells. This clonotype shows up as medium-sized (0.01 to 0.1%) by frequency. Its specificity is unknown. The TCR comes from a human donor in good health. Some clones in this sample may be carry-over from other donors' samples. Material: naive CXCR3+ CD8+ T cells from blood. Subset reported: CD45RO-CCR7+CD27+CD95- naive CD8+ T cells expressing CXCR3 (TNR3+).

The CDR3 spells CASSLRDGTEAFF. This rearrangement joins TRBV7-8 to TRBJ1-1; there is no DNA to check the TCRdb D call of TRBD1. Germline V lookup: CDR1 SGHVS, CDR2 FQNEAQ. The CDR3 has 13 amino acids. Supplemented by reference TRBV7-8 and TRBJ1-1, the full variable domain reads GAGVSQSPRYKVAKRGQDVALRCDPISGHVSLFWYQQALGQGPEFLTYFQNEAQLDKSGLPSDRFFAERPEGSVSTLKIQRTQQEDSAVYLCASSLRDGTEAFFGQGTRLTVV.